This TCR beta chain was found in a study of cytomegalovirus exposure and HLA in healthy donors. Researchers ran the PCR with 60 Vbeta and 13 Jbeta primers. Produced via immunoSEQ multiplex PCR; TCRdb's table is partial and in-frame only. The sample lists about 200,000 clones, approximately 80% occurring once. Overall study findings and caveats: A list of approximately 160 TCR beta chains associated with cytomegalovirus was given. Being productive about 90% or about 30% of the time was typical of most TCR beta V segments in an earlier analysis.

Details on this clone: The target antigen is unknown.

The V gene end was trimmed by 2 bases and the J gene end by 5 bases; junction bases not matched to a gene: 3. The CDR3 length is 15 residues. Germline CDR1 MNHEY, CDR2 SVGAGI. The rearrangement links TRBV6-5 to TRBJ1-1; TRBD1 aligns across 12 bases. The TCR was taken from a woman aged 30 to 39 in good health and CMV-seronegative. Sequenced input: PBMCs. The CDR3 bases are TGTGCCAGCAGTTACCGGGACAGGGGGCGAACTGAAGCTTTCTTT. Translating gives CASSYRDRGRTEAFF.